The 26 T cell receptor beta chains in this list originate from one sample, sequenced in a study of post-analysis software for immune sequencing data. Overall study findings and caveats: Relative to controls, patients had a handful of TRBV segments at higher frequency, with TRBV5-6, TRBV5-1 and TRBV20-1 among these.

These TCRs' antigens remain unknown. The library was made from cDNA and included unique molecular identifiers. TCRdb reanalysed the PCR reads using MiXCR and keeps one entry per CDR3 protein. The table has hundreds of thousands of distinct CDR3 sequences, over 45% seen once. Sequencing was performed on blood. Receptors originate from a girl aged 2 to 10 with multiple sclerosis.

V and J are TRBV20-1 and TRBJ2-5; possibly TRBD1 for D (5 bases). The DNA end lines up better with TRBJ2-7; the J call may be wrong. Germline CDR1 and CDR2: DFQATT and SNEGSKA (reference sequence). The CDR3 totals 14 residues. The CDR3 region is CSATSGASSYEQYF. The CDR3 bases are TGCAGTGCCACCAGTGGGGCCTCCTCCTACGAGCAGTACTTC.

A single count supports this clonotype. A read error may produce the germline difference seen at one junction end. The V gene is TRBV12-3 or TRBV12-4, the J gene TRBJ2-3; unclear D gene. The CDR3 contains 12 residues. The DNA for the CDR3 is TGTGCCAGCAGTCTCCTAACAGATGCGCAGTATTTT. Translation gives CASSLLTDAQYF.

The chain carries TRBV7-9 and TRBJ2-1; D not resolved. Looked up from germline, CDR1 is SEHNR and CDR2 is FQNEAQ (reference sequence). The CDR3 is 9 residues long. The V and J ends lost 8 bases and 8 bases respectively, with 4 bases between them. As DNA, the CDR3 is TGTGCCAGCGGCGATGAGCAGTTCTTC. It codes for CASGDEQFF.

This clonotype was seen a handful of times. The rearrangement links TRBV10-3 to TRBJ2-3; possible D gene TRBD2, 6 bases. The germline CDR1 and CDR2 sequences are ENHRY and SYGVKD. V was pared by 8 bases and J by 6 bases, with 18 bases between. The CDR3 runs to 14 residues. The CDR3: CAISLTRTPDTQYF. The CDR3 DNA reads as TGTGCCATCTCATTGACTAGAACCCCGGATACGCAGTATTTT.

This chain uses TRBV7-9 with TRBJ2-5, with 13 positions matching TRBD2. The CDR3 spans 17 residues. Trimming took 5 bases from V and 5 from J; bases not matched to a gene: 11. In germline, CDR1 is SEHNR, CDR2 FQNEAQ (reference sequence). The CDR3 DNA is TGTGCCAGCAGCGCCGCCGGACTAGCGGGAGTCGGGGAGACCCAGTACTTC. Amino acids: CASSAAGLAGVGETQYF.

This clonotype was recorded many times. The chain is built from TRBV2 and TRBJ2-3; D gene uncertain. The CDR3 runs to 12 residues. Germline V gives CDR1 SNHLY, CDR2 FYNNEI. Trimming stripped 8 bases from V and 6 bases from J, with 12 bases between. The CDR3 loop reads CASSVGRDTQYF. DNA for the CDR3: TGTGCCAGCTCAGTCGGGCGGGATACGCAGTATTTT.

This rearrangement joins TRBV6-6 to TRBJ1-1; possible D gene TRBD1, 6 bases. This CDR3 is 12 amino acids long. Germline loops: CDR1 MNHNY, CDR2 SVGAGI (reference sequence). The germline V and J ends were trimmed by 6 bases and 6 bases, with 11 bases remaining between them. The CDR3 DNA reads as TGTGCCAGCAGCGGAGGGGGGTCTGAAGCTTTCTTT. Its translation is CASSGGGSEAFF.

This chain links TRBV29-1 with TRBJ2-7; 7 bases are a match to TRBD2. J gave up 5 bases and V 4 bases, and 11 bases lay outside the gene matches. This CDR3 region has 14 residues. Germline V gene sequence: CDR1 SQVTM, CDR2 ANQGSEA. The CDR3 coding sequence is TGCAGCGTTGTAGAAGCGGGATCTAACGACGAGCAGTACTTC. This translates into CSVVEAGSNDEQYF.

The CDR3 spells CSVKTAGAEDEQFF. CDR3 in DNA: TGCAGTGTCAAAACAGCGGGAGCAGAGGATGAGCAGTTCTTC. This chain links TRBV20-1 with TRBJ2-1, with 8 bases fitting TRBD2. The CDR3 extends over 14 amino acids. The germline gives CDR1 DFQATT, CDR2 SNEGSKA (reference sequence). The V gene end was trimmed by 7 bases and the J gene end by 8 bases; junction bases not matched to a gene: 13.

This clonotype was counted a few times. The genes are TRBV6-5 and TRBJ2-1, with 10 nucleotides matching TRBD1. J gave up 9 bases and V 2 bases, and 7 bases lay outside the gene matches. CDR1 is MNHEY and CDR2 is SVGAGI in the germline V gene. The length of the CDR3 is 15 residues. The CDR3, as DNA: TGTGCCAGCAGTTACGGGACAGGGGAACTTGGTGAGCAGTTCTTC. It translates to CASSYGTGELGEQFF.

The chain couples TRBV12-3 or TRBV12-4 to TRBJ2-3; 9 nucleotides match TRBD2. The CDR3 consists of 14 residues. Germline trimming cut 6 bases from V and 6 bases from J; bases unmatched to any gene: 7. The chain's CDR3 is CASSPSGVADTQYF. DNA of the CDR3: TGTGCCAGCAGCCCTAGCGGGGTGGCTGATACGCAGTATTTT.

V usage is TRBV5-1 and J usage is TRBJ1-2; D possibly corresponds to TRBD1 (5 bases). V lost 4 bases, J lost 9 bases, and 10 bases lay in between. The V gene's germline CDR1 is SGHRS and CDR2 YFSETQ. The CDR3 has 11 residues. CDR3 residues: CASSGAGRYTF. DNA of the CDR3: TGCGCCAGCAGCGGAGCAGGGCGCTACACCTTC.

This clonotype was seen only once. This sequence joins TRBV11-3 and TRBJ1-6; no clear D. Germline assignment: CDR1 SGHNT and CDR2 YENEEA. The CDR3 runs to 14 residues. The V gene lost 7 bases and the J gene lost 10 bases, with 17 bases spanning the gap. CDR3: CASTSSGIGSPLHF. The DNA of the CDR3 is TGTGCCAGCACTTCTTCTGGGATAGGATCACCCCTCCACTTT.

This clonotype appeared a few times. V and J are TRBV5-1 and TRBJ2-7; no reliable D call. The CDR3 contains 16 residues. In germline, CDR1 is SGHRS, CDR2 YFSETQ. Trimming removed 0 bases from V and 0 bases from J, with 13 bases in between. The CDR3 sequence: CASSLVPSDDSYEQYF. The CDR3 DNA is TGCGCCAGCAGCTTGGTCCCTTCCGATGACTCCTACGAGCAGTACTTC.

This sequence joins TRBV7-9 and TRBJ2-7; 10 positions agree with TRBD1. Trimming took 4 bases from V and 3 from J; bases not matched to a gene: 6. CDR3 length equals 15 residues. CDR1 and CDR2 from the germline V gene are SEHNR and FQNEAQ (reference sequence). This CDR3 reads CASSWDRTGGYEQYF. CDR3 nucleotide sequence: TGTGCCAGCAGCTGGGACCGGACAGGGGGCTACGAGCAGTACTTC.

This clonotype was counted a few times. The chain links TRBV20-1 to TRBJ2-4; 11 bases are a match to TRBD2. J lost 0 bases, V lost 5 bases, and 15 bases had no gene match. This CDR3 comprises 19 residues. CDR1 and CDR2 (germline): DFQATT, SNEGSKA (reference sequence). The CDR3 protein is CSARQSIAGGDLAKNIQYF. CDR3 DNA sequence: TGCAGTGCTCGCCAGTCGATAGCGGGAGGGGACTTAGCCAAAAACATTCAGTACTTC.

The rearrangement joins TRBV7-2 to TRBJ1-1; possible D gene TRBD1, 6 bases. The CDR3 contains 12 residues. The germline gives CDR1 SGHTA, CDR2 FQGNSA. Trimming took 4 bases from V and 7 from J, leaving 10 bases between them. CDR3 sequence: CASSWGPNEAFF. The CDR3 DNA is TGTGCCAGCAGCTGGGGGCCGAATGAAGCTTTCTTT.

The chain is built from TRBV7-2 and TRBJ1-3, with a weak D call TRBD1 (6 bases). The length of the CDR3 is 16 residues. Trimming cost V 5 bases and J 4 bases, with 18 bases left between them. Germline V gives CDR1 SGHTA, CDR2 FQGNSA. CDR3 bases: TGTGCCAGCAGCCCGGAGGGGGGATCGGGGGGAAACACCATATATTTT. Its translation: CASSPEGGSGGNTIYF.

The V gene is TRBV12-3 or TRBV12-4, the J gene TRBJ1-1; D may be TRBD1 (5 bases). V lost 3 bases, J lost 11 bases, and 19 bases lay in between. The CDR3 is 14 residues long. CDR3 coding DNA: TGTGCCAGCAGTTTGGGGGGACCAGACTCAACCGCTTTCTTT. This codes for CASSLGGPDSTAFF.

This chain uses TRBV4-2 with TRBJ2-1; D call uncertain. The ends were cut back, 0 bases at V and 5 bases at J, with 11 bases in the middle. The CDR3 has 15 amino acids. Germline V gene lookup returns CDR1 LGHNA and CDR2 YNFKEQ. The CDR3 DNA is TGTGCCAGCAGCCAAGATGAAAAGCGCCACAATGAGCAGTTCTTC. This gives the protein CASSQDEKRHNEQFF.

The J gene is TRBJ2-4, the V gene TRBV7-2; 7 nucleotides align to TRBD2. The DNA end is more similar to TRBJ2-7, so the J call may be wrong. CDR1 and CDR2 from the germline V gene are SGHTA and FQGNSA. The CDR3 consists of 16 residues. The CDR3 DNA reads TGTGCCAGCAGCTTAGCGGCTGGCGGGAGCGCACACGAGCAGTACTTC. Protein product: CASSLAAGGSAHEQYF.

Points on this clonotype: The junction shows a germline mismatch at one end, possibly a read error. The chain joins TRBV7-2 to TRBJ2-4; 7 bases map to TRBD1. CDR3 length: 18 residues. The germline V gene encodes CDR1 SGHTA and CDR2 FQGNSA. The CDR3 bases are TGTGCTAGCAGCCCGCCCCCAGGGACAGTCGTCCCCAAAAACATTCAGTACTTC. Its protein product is CASSPPPGTVVPKNIQYF.

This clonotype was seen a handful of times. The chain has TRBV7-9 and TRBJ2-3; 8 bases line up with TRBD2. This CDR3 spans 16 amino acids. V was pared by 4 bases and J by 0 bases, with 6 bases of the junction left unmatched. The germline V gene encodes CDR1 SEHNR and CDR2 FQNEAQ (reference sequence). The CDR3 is CASSSPAGVSTDTQYF. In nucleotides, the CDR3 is TGTGCCAGCAGCTCGCCAGCGGGGGTCAGCACAGATACGCAGTATTTT. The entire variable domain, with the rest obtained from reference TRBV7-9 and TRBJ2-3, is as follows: DTGVSQNPRHKITKRGQNVTFRCDPISEHNRLYWYRQTLGQGPEFLTYFQNEAQLEKSRLLSDRFSAERPKGSFSTLEIQRTEQGDSAMYLCASSSPAGVSTDTQYFGPGTRLTVL.

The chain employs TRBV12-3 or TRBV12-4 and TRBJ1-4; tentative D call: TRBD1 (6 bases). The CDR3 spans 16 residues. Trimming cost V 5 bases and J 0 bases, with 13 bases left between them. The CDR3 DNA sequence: TGTGCCAGCAGTCTCGGGACACCAGCAACTAATGAAAAACTGTTTTTT. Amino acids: CASSLGTPATNEKLFF.

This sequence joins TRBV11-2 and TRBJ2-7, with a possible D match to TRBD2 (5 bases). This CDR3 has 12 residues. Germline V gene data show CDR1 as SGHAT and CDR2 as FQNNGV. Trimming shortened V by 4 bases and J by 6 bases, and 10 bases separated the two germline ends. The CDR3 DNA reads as TGTGCCAGCAGCTCCGACTATGCCGAGCAGTACTTC. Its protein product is CASSSDYAEQYF.

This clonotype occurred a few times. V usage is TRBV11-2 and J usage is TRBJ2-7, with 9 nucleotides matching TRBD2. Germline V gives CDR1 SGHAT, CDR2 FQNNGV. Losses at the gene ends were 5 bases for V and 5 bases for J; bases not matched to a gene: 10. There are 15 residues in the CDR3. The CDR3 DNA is TGTGCCAGCAGCCCCCGAGTAGCGGGAGCCCACGAGCAGTACTTC. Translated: CASSPRVAGAHEQYF. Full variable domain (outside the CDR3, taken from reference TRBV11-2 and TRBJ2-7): EAGVAQSPRYKIIEKRQSVAFWCNPISGHATLYWYQQILGQGPKLLIQFQNNGVVDDSQLPKDRFSAERLKGVDSTLKIQPAKLEDSAVYLCASSPRVAGAHEQYFGPGTRLTVT.